The following is a TCR beta chain sequence with its context. Its antigen is still unknown. The sample originates from a study of cytomegalovirus exposure and HLA in healthy donors. CDR3 length: 18 amino acids. Germline lookup yields CDR1 SNHLY and CDR2 FYNNEI. With V trimmed by 7 bases and J by 4 bases, 13 bases remained unmatched. PCR involved 60 Vbeta and 13 Jbeta primers. Assay used: immunoSEQ multiplex PCR; TCRdb lists only in-frame clones, some missing. The sample lists roughly 66,000 clones, around 82% occurring once. Study results and limitations: The presence/absence work took it that sequencing depth was about the same across donors.

Material for sequencing was PBMCs. The TCR was taken from a man between 18 and 29 years old in good health and CMV-seropositive. This chain joins TRBV2 and TRBJ2-5, with 15 bases that match TRBD2. The CDR3 DNA is TGTGCCAGCACCGGGACTAGCGGGGGGCCCGCAAAATCAGAGACCCAGTACTTC. Its protein is CASTGTSGGPAKSETQYF.